This TCR beta chain was sequenced in a study of cytomegalovirus exposure and HLA in healthy donors. Germline lookup yields CDR1 MDHEN and CDR2 SYDVKM. The CDR3 runs 15 residues. V lost 3 bases, J lost 6 bases, and 8 bases stayed unmatched. Study-level findings and limits: Altogether, 164 TCR beta chains were recorded as cytomegalovirus-associated.

As to this clone: Its antigen is not identified.

Clones were sequenced by immunoSEQ multiplex PCR, and TCRdb holds only the in-frame ones, with some missing. Of about 150,000 clones listed, 88% are singletons. The chain links TRBV28 to TRBJ1-2; 9 bases map to TRBD1. This clonotype was obtained from a man between 18 and 35 years old in good health and CMV-seronegative. Sequenced input: PBMCs. In DNA form, the CDR3 reads TGTGCCAGCAGTTTCGGGGACAGGGAACAGAATGGCTACACCTTC. Its translation is CASSFGDREQNGYTF.